This paragraph covers one T cell receptor beta chain sequence. The data stem from a study of shared clonotypes between healthy human individuals. CDR1 is MNHEY and CDR2 is SVGAGI in the germline V gene. Trimming removed 8 bases from V and 0 bases from J, with 10 bases in between. The CDR3 extends over 13 amino acids. This table comes from immunoSEQ multiplex PCR, and its TCRdb copy is limited to in-frame clones, with some not included. The sample lists about 2.3 million clones, 93% occurring once. Input material: naive CD4+ T cells from PBMCs. Subset denoted: CD45RA+ positively selected. The sequence was collected from a young man in good health. Some clones in this sample may be carry-over from other donors' samples. V gene TRBV6-5 combines with J gene TRBJ1-1, with D perhaps TRBD1 (5 bases). The CDR3 DNA sequence: TGTGCCAGCTTTGGGGACCTGAACACTGAAGCTTTCTTT. This gives the protein CASFGDLNTEAFF.